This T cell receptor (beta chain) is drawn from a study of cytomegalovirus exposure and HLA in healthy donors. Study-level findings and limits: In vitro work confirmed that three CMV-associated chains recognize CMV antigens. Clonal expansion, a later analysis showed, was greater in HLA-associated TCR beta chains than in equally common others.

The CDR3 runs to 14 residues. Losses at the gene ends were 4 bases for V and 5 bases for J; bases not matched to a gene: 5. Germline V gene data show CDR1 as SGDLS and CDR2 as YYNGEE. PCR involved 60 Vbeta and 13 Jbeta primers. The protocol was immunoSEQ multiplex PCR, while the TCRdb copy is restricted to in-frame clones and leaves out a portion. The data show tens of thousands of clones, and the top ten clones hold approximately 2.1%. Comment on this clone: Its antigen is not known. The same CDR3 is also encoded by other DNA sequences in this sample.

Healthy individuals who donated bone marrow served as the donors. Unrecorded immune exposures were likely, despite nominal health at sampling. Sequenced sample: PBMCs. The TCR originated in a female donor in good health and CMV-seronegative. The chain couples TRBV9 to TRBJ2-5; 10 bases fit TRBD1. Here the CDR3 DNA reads TGTGCCAGCAGCTCTGGACAGGGGGGGGAGACCCAGTACTTC. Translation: CASSSGQGGETQYF. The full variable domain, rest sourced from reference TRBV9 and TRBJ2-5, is DSGVTQTPKHLITATGQRVTLRCSPRSGDLSVYWYQQSLDQGLQFLIQYYNGEERAKGNILERFSAQQFPDLHSELNLSSLELGDSALYFCASSSGQGGETQYFGPGTRLLVL.